The sequence of this TCR beta chain was determined in a study of identical twins' blood T cells. Likely shared infections and vaccines: all three twin pairs were reared together. This clonotype has ten or more counts. Antigen: not known. TCR cDNA libraries were made from RNA using a previously described, modified protocol. As originally analysed: Per-library CDR3 reads ranged roughly 2 to 4 million; clonotypes, ~85,000 to ~500,000. TCRdb re-analysed the 5' RACE reads in MiXCR, keeping a single row per CDR3 protein. The V and J calls reflect TCRdb's pipeline rather than the authors' work. The sample carries roughly 380,000 distinct CDR3 sequences, under 30% recorded once. Trimming pared 2 bases from V and 0 bases from J, leaving 12 bases between. The CDR3 consists of 16 residues. CDR1 is SNHLY, CDR2 FYNNEI, per germline. Study observations and caveats: Twin repertoire similarity may partly reflect shared environment.

This chain links TRBV2 with TRBJ2-3; no definite D call. This sequence originates from a woman aged 18 to 55 in good health. The sample consisted of PBMCs. CDR3 sequence reads: CASSESSPTSTDTQYF. The CDR3, as DNA: TGTGCCAGCAGTGAATCCAGCCCTACTAGCACAGATACGCAGTATTTT.